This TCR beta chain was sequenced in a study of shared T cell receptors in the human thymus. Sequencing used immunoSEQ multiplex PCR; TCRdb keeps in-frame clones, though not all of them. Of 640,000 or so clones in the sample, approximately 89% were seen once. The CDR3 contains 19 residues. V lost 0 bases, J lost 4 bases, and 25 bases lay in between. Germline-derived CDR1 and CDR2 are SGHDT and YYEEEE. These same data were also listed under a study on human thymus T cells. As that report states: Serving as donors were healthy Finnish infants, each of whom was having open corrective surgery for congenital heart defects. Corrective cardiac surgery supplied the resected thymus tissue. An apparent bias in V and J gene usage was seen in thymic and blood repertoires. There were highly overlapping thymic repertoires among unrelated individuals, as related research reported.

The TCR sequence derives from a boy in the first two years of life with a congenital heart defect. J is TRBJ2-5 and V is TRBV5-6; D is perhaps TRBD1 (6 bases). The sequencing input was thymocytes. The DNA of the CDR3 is TGTGCCAGCAGCTTGGAGGGTATTTTGACAGGCGATCGGTCAGAGACCCAGTACTTC. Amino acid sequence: CASSLEGILTGDRSETQYF. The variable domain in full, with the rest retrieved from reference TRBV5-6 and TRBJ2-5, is DAGVTQSPTHLIKTRGQQVTLRCSPKSGHDTVSWYQQALGQGPQFIFQYYEEEERQRGNFPDRFSGHQFPNYSSELNVNALLLGDSALYLCASSLEGILTGDRSETQYFGPGTRLLVL.